The 3 T cell receptor beta chains listed next were all sequenced from one sample in a study of OX40 agonist ivuxolimab in advanced cancers. Sequencing used immunoSEQ multiplex PCR; TCRdb keeps in-frame clones, though not all of them. The sample lists more than 85,000 clones, 91% seen once, with around 0.31% in the top ten. The input for sequencing was CD4+ or CD8+ T cells sorted from blood, taken in a trial of the OX40 agonist ivuxolimab. Receptor source: an adult with an advanced solid tumor such as melanoma, head and neck, liver or kidney cancer.

This clone was detected only a few times. V usage is TRBV27 and J usage is TRBJ2-3, with 12 bases fitting TRBD2. V lost 3 bases and J lost 4; bases outside the gene matches: 5. The germline CDR1 and CDR2 sequences are MNHEY and SMNVEV (reference sequence). The CDR3 is made up of 16 amino acids. CDR3 nucleotide sequence: TGTGCCAGCAGTTTCTTCCGGACTAGCGGGGCAGATACGCAGTATTTT. Amino acids: CASSFFRTSGADTQYF.

The rearrangement joins TRBV4-3 to TRBJ2-4; D possibly corresponds to TRBD2 (6 bases). CDR1 is LGHNA and CDR2 is YSLEER in the germline V gene. The CDR3 sequence is 17 residues long. The V and J ends lost 0 bases and 9 bases respectively, with 21 bases between them. The DNA of the CDR3 is TGCGCCAGCAGCCAAGAAGGAGGAGGGACGCCAGGTGCCATTCAGTACTTC. Encoded protein: CASSQEGGGTPGAIQYF.

The CDR3 spells CASSRGGGAYEQYF. Here the CDR3 DNA reads TGTGCCAGCAGTCGCGGCGGGGGAGCCTACGAGCAGTACTTC. The chain uses TRBV28 and TRBJ2-7; 7 bases match TRBD2. Unmatched junction bases numbered 6, after V lost 5 bases and J lost 2 bases. Germline CDR1 MDHEN, CDR2 SYDVKM. This CDR3 is 14 amino acids long.